This T cell receptor beta chain emerged from a study of T-cell reconstitution after alpha-beta-depleted transplantation in children. V lost 3 bases, J lost 0 bases, and 15 bases lay in between. Per germline, CDR1 SQVTM and CDR2 ANQGSEA. CDR3 length: 17 residues. This clonotype was counted a few times. For TCRbeta, the library was prepared with unique molecular identifiers. TCRdb passed the PCR reads through MiXCR, listing each CDR3 protein once. The sample records 440,000 or so distinct CDR3 sequences, roughly 10% being singletons. The sequence was collected from a human donor who donated a stem cell graft to a child with acute myeloid leukemia. The specimen was PBMCs from the stem cell graft donor, collected from the stem cell graft. The rearrangement links TRBV29-1 to TRBJ2-6; D gene ambiguous. The DNA of the CDR3 is TGCAGCGTTGATGAGGTCCGACGGAACTCTGGGGCCAACGTCCTGACTTTC. It yields the protein CSVDEVRRNSGANVLTF.